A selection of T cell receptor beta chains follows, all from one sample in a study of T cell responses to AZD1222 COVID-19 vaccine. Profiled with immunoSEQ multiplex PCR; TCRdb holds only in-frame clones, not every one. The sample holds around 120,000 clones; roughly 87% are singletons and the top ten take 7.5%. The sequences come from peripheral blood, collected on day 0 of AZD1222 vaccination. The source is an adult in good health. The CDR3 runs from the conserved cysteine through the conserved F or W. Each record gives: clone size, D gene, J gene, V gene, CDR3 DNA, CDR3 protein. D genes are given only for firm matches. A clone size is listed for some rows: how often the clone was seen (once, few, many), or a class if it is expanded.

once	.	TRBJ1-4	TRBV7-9	TGTGCCAGCAGCTCCTACCCCGGACGGAATGAAAAACTGTTTTTT	CASSSYPGRNEKLFF
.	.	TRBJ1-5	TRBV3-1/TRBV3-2	TGTGCCAGCAGCCAAGGTCCAGCTAGCAATCAGCCCCAGCATTTT	CASSQGPASNQPQHF
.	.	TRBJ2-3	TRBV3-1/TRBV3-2	TGTGCCAGCAGTCTTACAGATACGCAGTATTTT	CASSLTDTQYF
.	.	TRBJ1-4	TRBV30	TGTGCCTGGAGTGGGGGGACCGAAGAAAAACTGTTTTTT	CAWSGGTEEKLFF
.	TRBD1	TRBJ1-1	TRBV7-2	TGTGCCAGCAGCGAAGCCCCCACAGGGGGGAACACTGAAGCTTTCTTT	CASSEAPTGGNTEAFF
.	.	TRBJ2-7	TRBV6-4	TGTGCCAGCAGTGACTCAGTAAGAGGGACACTTTCCTACGAGCAGTACTTC	CASSDSVRGTLSYEQYF
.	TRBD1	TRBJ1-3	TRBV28	TGTGCCAGCAGCCGACAGGGGAGTGGAAACACCATATATTTT	CASSRQGSGNTIYF
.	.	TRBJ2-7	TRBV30	TGTGCCTGGACCGGACAAGCCTTATTTTACGAGCAGTACTTC	CAWTGQALFYEQYF
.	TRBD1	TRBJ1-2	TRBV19	TGTGCCAGCCAGGACAGGGACAAATATGGCTACACCTTC	CASQDRDKYGYTF
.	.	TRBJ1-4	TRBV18	TGTGCCAGCTCACCACTGGAGGGACTTGCAACTAATGAAAAACTGTTTTTT	CASSPLEGLATNEKLFF
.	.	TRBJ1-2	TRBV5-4	TGTGCCAGCAGCGGCACCGGGACAAGCCGGGGCTACACCTTC	CASSGTGTSRGYTF
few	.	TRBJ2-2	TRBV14	TGTGCCAGCAGCCAAAGGTATTCTTCAAACACCGGGGAGCTGTTTTTT	CASSQRYSSNTGELFF
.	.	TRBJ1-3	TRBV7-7	TGTGCCAGCACCGATCACAGGTATGGGGCGTATTTT	CASTDHRYGAYF
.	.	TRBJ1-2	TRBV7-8	TGTGCCAGCAGCTTGACAGAGCATAACTATGGCTACACCTTC	CASSLTEHNYGYTF
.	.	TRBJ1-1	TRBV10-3	TGTGCCATCAGTGAGTCAGACACTGAAGCTTTCTTT	CAISESDTEAFF
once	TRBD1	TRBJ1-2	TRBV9	TGTGCCAGCAGCGTAACGGACAGGGCTGATTACACCTTC	CASSVTDRADYTF
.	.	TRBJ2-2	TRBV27	TGTGCCAGCAGTACGACTGTTGCGAACACCGGGGAGCTGTTTTTT	CASSTTVANTGELFF
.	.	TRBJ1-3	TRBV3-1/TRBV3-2	TGTGCCAGCAGCCCCGACACCCGCTCTGGAAACACCATATATTTT	CASSPDTRSGNTIYF
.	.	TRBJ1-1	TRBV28	TGTGCCAGCAGTCTCCGGGCCGAAGCTTTCTTT	CASSLRAEAFF
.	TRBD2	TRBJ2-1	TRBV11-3	TGTGCCAGCAGCTCCGAGGGACTAACCGCTAATGAGCAGTTCTTC	CASSSEGLTANEQFF
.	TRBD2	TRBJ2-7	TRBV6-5	TGTGCCAGCAGTTACGGCGGGAGTACCTACGAGCAGTACTTC	CASSYGGSTYEQYF
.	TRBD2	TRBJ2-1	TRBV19	TGTGCCAGTAGTGCCGATAGCGGGAACTCCTACAATGAGCAGTTCTTC	CASSADSGNSYNEQFF
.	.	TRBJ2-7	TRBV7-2	TGTGCCAGCAGCTCGAGCTCCTACGAGCAGTACTTC	CASSSSSYEQYF
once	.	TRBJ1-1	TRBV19	TGTGCCAGTAGTATCGTCCGGGGAAACACTGAAGCTTTCTTT	CASSIVRGNTEAFF
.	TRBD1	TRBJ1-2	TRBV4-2	TGTGCCAGCAGCCAAGTTGGGGCACAGGGGGGGGATGGCTACACCTTC	CASSQVGAQGGDGYTF
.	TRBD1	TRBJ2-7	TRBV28	TGTGCCAGCAGTTTAGTTCCCTGGCAGGGGGCCTACGAGCAGTACTTC	CASSLVPWQGAYEQYF
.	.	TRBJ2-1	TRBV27	TGTGCCAGCAGTTTACTCCCCAGCGATATCTACAATGAGCAGTTCTTC	CASSLLPSDIYNEQFF
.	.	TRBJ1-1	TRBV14	TGTGCCAGCAGCCAGGGGAGGGGTACTGAAGCTTTCTTT	CASSQGRGTEAFF
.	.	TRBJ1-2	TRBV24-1	TGTGCCACCAGTGCCGGGGGAAACTATGGCTACACCTTC	CATSAGGNYGYTF
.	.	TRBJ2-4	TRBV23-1	TGCGCCAGCAGTAAAACAGGTCCATTTGCCAAAAACATTCAGTACTTC	CASSKTGPFAKNIQYF
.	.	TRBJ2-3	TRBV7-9	TGTGCCAGCATCCCCGGCCAGGGGCCACGGAGCACAGATACGCAGTATTTT	CASIPGQGPRSTDTQYF
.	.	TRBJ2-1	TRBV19	TGTGCCAGTAGTGTTACAGGGAGGGCTTACAATGAGCAGTTCTTC	CASSVTGRAYNEQFF
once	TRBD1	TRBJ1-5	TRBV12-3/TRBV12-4	TGTGCCAGCAGTCCCGACAGGGGTCAGCCCCAGCATTTT	CASSPDRGQPQHF
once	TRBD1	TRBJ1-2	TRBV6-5	TGTGCCGGGGGTCAACAGGGGTCTGGTGGCTACACCTTC	CAGGQQGSGGYTF
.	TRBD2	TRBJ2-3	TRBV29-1	TGCAGCGTTTGGACTAGTCGTCCTTATACAGATACGCAGTATTTT	CSVWTSRPYTDTQYF
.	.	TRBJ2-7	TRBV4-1	TGCGCCAGCAGCCAAGCTCCAGGGTCCTACGAGCAGTACTTC	CASSQAPGSYEQYF
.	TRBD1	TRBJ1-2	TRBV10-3	TGTGCCATCAGTGGGACAGGGGGTTATGGCTACACCTTC	CAISGTGGYGYTF
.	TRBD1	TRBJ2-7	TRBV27	TGTGCCAGCAGGTTCACAGGGGAATCCTACGAGCAGTACTTC	CASRFTGESYEQYF
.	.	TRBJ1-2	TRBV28	TGTGCCAGCGGCAGGGTTGGCTACACCTTC	CASGRVGYTF
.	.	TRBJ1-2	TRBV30	TGTGCCTGCACAGGTCCGGGACCAGCTAACTATGGCTACACCTTC	CACTGPGPANYGYTF
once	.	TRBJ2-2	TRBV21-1	TGTGCCAGCAGCCGGACCAAGAACACCGGGGAGCTGTTTTTT	CASSRTKNTGELFF
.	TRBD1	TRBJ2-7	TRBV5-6	TGTGCCAGCAGCGAAACCGGGACAGTCAATGCGGCCTACGAGCAGTACTTC	CASSETGTVNAAYEQYF
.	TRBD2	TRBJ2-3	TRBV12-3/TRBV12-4	TGTGCAGATAGCGGGGGTAGCACAGATACGCAGTATTTT	CADSGGSTDTQYF
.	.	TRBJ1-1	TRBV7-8	TGTGCCAGCAGCTTAAATTTATCTGGTTCTGAAGCTTTCTTT	CASSLNLSGSEAFF
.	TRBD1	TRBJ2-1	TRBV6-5	TGTGCCACCCTATCGACAGGGCTTCACAATGAGCAGTTCTTC	CATLSTGLHNEQFF
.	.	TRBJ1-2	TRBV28	TGTGCCATCTTACAGGGACCCTATGGCTACACCTTC	CAILQGPYGYTF
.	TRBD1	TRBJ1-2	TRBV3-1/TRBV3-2	TGTGCCAGCAGTCCACAGGGGAACTATGGCTACACCTTC	CASSPQGNYGYTF
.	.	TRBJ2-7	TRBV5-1	TGCGCCAGCAGCTTCCGGCGACAAGTGGGCTCCTACGAGCAGTACTTC	CASSFRRQVGSYEQYF
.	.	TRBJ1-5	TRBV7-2	TGTGCCAGCAGCTTAACGGGGGGCGGGCAGCCCCAGCATTTT	CASSLTGGGQPQHF
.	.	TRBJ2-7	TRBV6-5	TGTGCCAGCAGCCCCCAGGGCCCCTACGAGCAGTACTTC	CASSPQGPYEQYF
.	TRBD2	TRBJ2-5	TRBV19	TGTGCCAGTAGTGATATAGCGGGAGGGGCGGAGACCCAGTACTTC	CASSDIAGGAETQYF
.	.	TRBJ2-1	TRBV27	TGTGCCAGCAGTTTAAGTCGGCCCAGCTCCTACAATGAGCAGTTCTTC	CASSLSRPSSYNEQFF